The 31 T cell receptor beta chains below come from one sample, sequenced in a study of CD8 T cells in ankylosing spondylitis. TCRdb fed the 5' RACE reads into MiXCR, producing one record per CDR3 protein. The sample shows 350,000 to 450,000 distinct CDR3 sequences, 26% of them seen only once. Study results and limitations: Seemingly distinctive of ankylosing spondylitis blood was a TCR beta motif formed by eight highly homologous variants.

Their antigens are not known. The sequenced sample was blood, either unsorted or a sorted T cell fraction (not recorded which). The receptor set was obtained from a male donor with ankylosing spondylitis.

The gene calls are TRBV20-1 and TRBJ2-3, with 14 bases matching TRBD2. CDR3 size: 15 residues. The V segment lost 6 bases and the J segment 2 bases; nucleotides outside the gene matches: 4. From germline, CDR1 is DFQATT and CDR2 SNEGSKA (reference sequence). As DNA, the CDR3 is TGCAGTGCCGGGACTAGCGGGAGATCCACAGATACGCAGTATTTT. Encoded protein: CSAGTSGRSTDTQYF.

This clonotype was observed a handful of times. This chain links TRBV24-1 with TRBJ2-3; D is perhaps TRBD1 (6 bases). V shed 3 bases and J shed 1 base, with 10 bases lying between them. This CDR3 region has 15 residues. Germline CDR1 reads KGHDR; CDR2 reads SFDVKD. The CDR3 nucleotides read TGTGCCACCAGTGATCACAGGGATGGCACAGATACGCAGTATTTT. It translates to CATSDHRDGTDTQYF.

In this sample, this clonotype turned up many times. The chain carries TRBV12-3 or TRBV12-4 and TRBJ1-2, with D maybe TRBD1 (5 bases). Trimming removed 3 bases at V and 5 bases at J, with 16 bases between. The CDR3 is 15 residues long. The CDR3: CASSFPQAGTYGYTF. CDR3 nucleotide sequence: TGTGCCAGCAGTTTCCCGCAGGCAGGGACTTATGGCTACACCTTC.

The gene calls are TRBV10-1 and TRBJ1-1, with D hard to call. Germline loops: CDR1 WNHNN, CDR2 SYGVQD (reference sequence). V dropped 2 bases and J dropped 1 base, with 5 bases sitting between them. There are 13 residues in the CDR3. The DNA of the CDR3 is TGCGCCAGCAGTGAGGAGTCGAACACTGAAGCTTTCTTT. This translates into CASSEESNTEAFF.

Only a few counts were recorded for this clonotype. The chain carries TRBV5-1 and TRBJ1-1; TRBD1 agrees at 8 bases. Germline V CDR1 and CDR2: SGHRS, YFSETQ. The CDR3 is 16 residues long. The V and J ends lost 6 bases and 2 bases, in that order; junction bases with no gene match: 12. The CDR3 loop reads CASTRQGAVDNTEAFF. The CDR3 DNA is TGCGCCAGCACTCGTCAGGGGGCGGTGGATAACACTGAAGCTTTCTTT. Full variable domain (remainder filled in from reference TRBV5-1 and TRBJ1-1): KAGVTQTPRYLIKTRGQQVTLSCSPISGHRSVSWYQQTPGQGLQFLFEYFSETQRNKGNFPGRFSGRQFSNSRSEMNVSTLELGDSALYLCASTRQGAVDNTEAFFGQGTRLTVV.

V is TRBV14 and J is TRBJ2-1; D gene ambiguous. The CDR3 spans 11 residues. Germline CDR1 and CDR2: SGHDN and FVKESK. V lost 4 bases and J lost 5, with 3 bases in between. The CDR3 region is CASSRHNEQFF. The CDR3 DNA is TGTGCCAGCAGCCGACACAATGAGCAGTTCTTC.

This clonotype turned up a few times. The chain links TRBV20-1 to TRBJ1-5; D gene unclear. Per the germline V gene, CDR1 is DFQATT and CDR2 is SNEGSKA (reference sequence). Trimming removed 6 bases at V and 11 bases at J, with 14 bases between. This CDR3 comprises 11 residues. CDR3 residues: CSAETVKTQHF. The CDR3 nucleotides are TGCAGTGCCGAGACTGTAAAGACCCAGCATTTT.

The chain links TRBV7-9 to TRBJ2-7; no reliable D call. Germline V gives CDR1 SEHNR, CDR2 FQNEAQ (reference sequence). The CDR3 is 12 amino acids. Deletions cut 4 bases from V and 0 bases from J, with 4 bases between. The CDR3 region is CASSWDSYEQYF. DNA for the CDR3: TGTGCCAGCAGCTGGGACTCCTACGAGCAGTACTTC. Full variable domain (outside the CDR3, taken from reference TRBV7-9 and TRBJ2-7): DTGVSQNPRHKITKRGQNVTFRCDPISEHNRLYWYRQTLGQGPEFLTYFQNEAQLEKSRLLSDRFSAERPKGSFSTLEIQRTEQGDSAMYLCASSWDSYEQYFGPGTRLTVT.

V and J are TRBV20-1 and TRBJ2-3; D may be TRBD1 or TRBD2 (6 bases each). Trimming left V 1 base short and J 2 bases short, with 16 bases between. Germline V gives CDR1 DFQATT, CDR2 SNEGSKA (reference sequence). This CDR3 has 16 amino acids. The CDR3 is CSARGGAGAATDTQYF. In nucleotides, the CDR3 is TGCAGTGCTAGAGGGGGGGCCGGGGCCGCCACAGATACGCAGTATTTT.

This clonotype was seen a handful of times. The chain employs TRBV20-1 and TRBJ1-3, with TRBD1 matching 10 bases. Germline CDR1 reads DFQATT; CDR2 reads SNEGSKA (reference sequence). The CDR3 is 16 amino acids. V gave up 0 bases and J gave up 2 bases; unmatched junction bases: 4. DNA for the CDR3: TGCAGTGCTAGAGATGAAGGGACAGGGGCTGGAAACACCATATATTTT. Its protein product is CSARDEGTGAGNTIYF.

The table lists this clonotype with a few counts. The rearrangement links TRBV29-1 to TRBJ2-7; 9 bases agree with TRBD1. Unmatched junction bases numbered 1, after V lost 6 bases and J lost 4 bases. CDR1 and CDR2 from the germline V gene are SQVTM and ANQGSEA. This CDR3 spans 11 amino acids. The CDR3 sequence: CSVDRGYEQYF. The CDR3, as DNA: TGCAGCGTCGACAGGGGGTACGAGCAGTACTTC.

A note on this clonotype: A junction boundary mismatches the germline segment, possibly from a read error. The chain uses TRBV9 and TRBJ2-3; 10 nucleotides align to TRBD2. This CDR3 comprises 16 residues. Germline CDR1 SGDLS, CDR2 YYNGEE. The CDR3 sequence: CASSIASSGSGDMQYF. The CDR3 DNA is TGTGCCAGCAGCATCGCGTCTAGCGGGAGTGGAGATATGCAGTATTTT.

The J gene is TRBJ2-2, the V gene TRBV18; TRBD2 matches at 14 bases. The V gene end was trimmed by 5 bases and the J gene end by 5 bases; junction bases not matched to a gene: 7. This CDR3 is built from 17 residues. Germline-derived CDR1 and CDR2 are KGHSH and LQKENI. The CDR3 bases are TGTGCCAGCTCATCGGCCGGGACTAGCGGGGGTACCGGGGAGCTGTTTTTT. It is translated as CASSSAGTSGGTGELFF.

The V call is TRBV5-1, the J call TRBJ1-4; tentatively, D is TRBD1 (6 bases). This CDR3 has 15 amino acids. The germline V gene encodes CDR1 SGHRS and CDR2 YFSETQ. V lost 3 bases to trimming and J lost 4 bases, with 13 bases between them. The CDR3 loop is CASSSYRAINEKLFF. As DNA, the CDR3 is TGCGCCAGCAGCTCCTACAGGGCCATTAATGAAAAACTGTTTTTT.

V is TRBV20-1 and J is TRBJ1-2; maybe TRBD1 (5 bases). Per the germline V gene, CDR1 is DFQATT and CDR2 is SNEGSKA (reference sequence). Trimming stripped 6 bases from V and 4 bases from J, with 21 bases between. The CDR3 sequence is 15 residues long. The CDR3 sequence: CSAWDREEAGYGYTF. CDR3 in DNA: TGCAGTGCCTGGGACCGAGAGGAGGCGGGCTATGGCTACACCTTC.

This chain links TRBV11-2 with TRBJ2-1; D remains ambiguous. With 0 bases removed from V and 3 bases from J, the gap between germline ends came to 3 bases. In germline, CDR1 is SGHAT, CDR2 FQNNGV. The CDR3 runs to 13 residues. This CDR3 is CASSLDLYNEQFF. Here the CDR3 DNA reads TGTGCCAGCAGCTTAGACCTCTACAATGAGCAGTTCTTC.

The chain recombines TRBV5-1 with TRBJ2-7, with 8 bases identical to TRBD2. This CDR3 spans 17 amino acids. V was clipped by 1 base and J by 0 bases; unmatched bases: 9. Germline CDR1 and CDR2: SGHRS and YFSETQ. The CDR3 nucleotides read TGCGCCAGCAGCTTGAACGGCGGGAGGCCCAGCTCCTACGAGCAGTACTTC. Its protein is CASSLNGGRPSSYEQYF.

The rearrangement uses TRBV7-8 and TRBJ2-2; D perhaps matches TRBD2 (5 bases). In germline, CDR1 is SGHVS, CDR2 FQNEAQ. The CDR3 totals 18 residues. Trimming stripped 1 base from V and 4 bases from J, with 19 bases between. The CDR3 loop reads CASSLGGPAAPFTGELFF. The CDR3 bases are TGTGCCAGCAGCTTAGGAGGGCCAGCGGCACCCTTCACCGGGGAGCTGTTTTTT. The variable domain in full, with the rest retrieved from reference TRBV7-8 and TRBJ2-2, is GAGVSQSPRYKVAKRGQDVALRCDPISGHVSLFWYQQALGQGPEFLTYFQNEAQLDKSGLPSDRFFAERPEGSVSTLKIQRTQQEDSAVYLCASSLGGPAAPFTGELFFGEGSRLTVL.

The chain has TRBV20-1 and TRBJ1-4; D perhaps matches TRBD1 (6 bases). The length of the CDR3 is 13 residues. V lost 6 bases and J lost 8, with 16 bases in between. In germline, CDR1 is DFQATT, CDR2 SNEGSKA (reference sequence). The CDR3 reads CSAAGGGFEKLFF. The CDR3 DNA follows: TGCAGTGCCGCGGGGGGGGGCTTCGAAAAACTGTTTTTT.

The J gene is TRBJ2-1, the V gene TRBV15, with D unclear. The CDR3 sequence is 13 residues long. The germline CDR1 and CDR2 sequences are LNHNV and YYDKDF (reference sequence). With 1 base removed from V and 5 bases from J, the gap between germline ends came to 6 bases. DNA for the CDR3: TGTGCCACCAGCAGAGGGCCCAACAATGAGCAGTTCTTC. This sequence encodes CATSRGPNNEQFF.

The rearrangement links TRBV11-3 to TRBJ1-6; D uncertain. The germline gives CDR1 SGHNT, CDR2 YENEEA. V was cut by 5 bases and J by 7 bases, with 15 bases left in between. This CDR3 is 15 amino acids long. The CDR3 sequence: CASSPNGRANSPLHF. Written as DNA, the CDR3 is TGTGCCAGCAGCCCAAACGGGAGGGCCAATTCACCCCTCCACTTT.

In this sample, this clonotype turned up a few times. The V and J genes are TRBV20-1 and TRBJ2-3; D is possibly TRBD1 or TRBD2 (6 bases each). V was shortened by 0 bases and J by 4 bases, with 11 bases between the two germline ends. This CDR3 is built from 14 residues. CDR1 and CDR2 from the germline V gene are DFQATT and SNEGSKA (reference sequence). CDR3 nucleotides: TGCAGTGCTAGAGATGAGAGGGGGGCAGATACGCAGTATTTT. Translated, it gives CSARDERGADTQYF.

The sample holds a few counts of this clonotype. The chain couples TRBV7-9 to TRBJ1-2, with 7 bases that match TRBD1. This CDR3 has 15 amino acids. V lost 2 bases to trimming and J lost 4 bases; unmatched junction nucleotides: 7. From germline, CDR1 is SEHNR and CDR2 FQNEAQ (reference sequence). CDR3 coding DNA: TGTGCCAGCAGCTTAAGTGCGGGACAGTTCTATGGCTACACCTTC. Amino acid sequence: CASSLSAGQFYGYTF.

J is TRBJ1-5 and V is TRBV7-8; 8 bases fit TRBD1. The CDR3 length is 15 residues. The germline V gene has CDR1 SGHVS and CDR2 FQNEAQ. V lost 1 base to trimming and J lost 5 bases; unmatched junction nucleotides: 4. The CDR3 nucleotides read TGTGCCAGCAGCTTAGGGGACAGGTGGGATCAGCCCCAGCATTTT. Protein product: CASSLGDRWDQPQHF.

The chain carries TRBV20-1 and TRBJ2-1; D is possibly TRBD1 or TRBD2 (5 bases each). CDR1 and CDR2 (germline): DFQATT, SNEGSKA (reference sequence). Trimming took 0 bases from V and 5 from J, leaving 20 bases between them. This CDR3 spans 17 amino acids. The CDR3 bases are TGCAGTGCTAGAGACCCCAGGAGCCAACTAGGGGACAATGAGCAGTTCTTC. Its translation: CSARDPRSQLGDNEQFF.

The genes are TRBV27 and TRBJ2-7, with 7 bases matching TRBD2. The CDR3 consists of 14 residues. Germline values: CDR1 MNHEY, CDR2 SMNVEV (reference sequence). With 1 base clipped from V and 4 bases from J, the junction kept 4 bases outside the gene matches. CDR3 DNA sequence: TGTGCCAGCAGTTTATTCGGGGAGGGGTACGAGCAGTACTTC. This translates into CASSLFGEGYEQYF.

This chain uses TRBV20-1 with TRBJ1-2, with D unclear. V lost 3 bases to trimming and J lost 4 bases, with 15 bases between them. The CDR3 runs 14 residues. Per the germline V gene, CDR1 is DFQATT and CDR2 is SNEGSKA (reference sequence). The CDR3 loop is CSASVGGRSYGYTF. The CDR3 nucleotides read TGCAGTGCTAGTGTGGGAGGAAGATCCTATGGCTACACCTTC.

The chain joins TRBV20-1 to TRBJ2-5, with D possibly matching TRBD2 (6 bases). The CDR3 is 12 amino acids. Trimming removed 1 base at V and 5 bases at J, with 8 bases between. Germline V gene data show CDR1 as DFQATT and CDR2 as SNEGSKA (reference sequence). The CDR3 bases are TGCAGTGCTAGAGGTGCGGGGGAGACCCAGTACTTC. This encodes CSARGAGETQYF.

This clonotype was detected ten times or more. The chain carries TRBV12-3 or TRBV12-4 and TRBJ1-5; weak D call: TRBD1 (6 bases). The V end lost 6 bases, the J end lost 10 bases, and 22 bases lay between the germline ends. There are 15 residues in the CDR3. CDR3 in DNA: TGTGCCAGCAGCACCCAGAGGGGGGCGTTTTCTCCCCAGCATTTT. It yields the protein CASSTQRGAFSPQHF.

The genes are TRBV4-1 and TRBJ2-5; 10 bases align to TRBD2. The J segment lost 3 bases and the V segment lost 4 bases, leaving 14 bases of the junction unmatched. Germline CDR1 and CDR2: MGHRA and YSYEKL. The CDR3 is 18 residues long. CDR3 bases: TGCGCCAGCAGCCCAGGACTAGCGGCCAATGGGGGAGAAGAGACCCAGTACTTC. Translated, it gives CASSPGLAANGGEETQYF.

J is TRBJ2-7 and V is TRBV10-3, with D possibly TRBD2 on 6 matching bases. Germline V gives CDR1 ENHRY, CDR2 SYGVKD. The CDR3 sequence is 13 residues long. Trimming shortened V by 6 bases and J by 7 bases, and 16 bases separated the two germline ends. CDR3 DNA: TGTGCCATCAGGTATTCGCTGGGGGGAGAGCAGTACGTC. Translated: CAIRYSLGGEQYV.